This T cell receptor (beta chain) was sequenced in a study of cytomegalovirus exposure and HLA in healthy donors. 60 Vbeta and 13 Jbeta primers were used in PCR. Sequenced by immunoSEQ multiplex PCR; TCRdb stores in-frame clones only, minus some. The sample yields roughly 110,000 clones, roughly 82% seen once. Germline V CDR1 and CDR2: SGHDT, YYEEEE. Trimming pared 1 base from V and 4 bases from J, leaving 11 bases between. The CDR3 totals 15 residues. This clonotype was sampled from a woman in her forties or fifties in good health and CMV-seropositive. The chain recombines TRBV5-6 with TRBJ2-2; a weak D match, TRBD1 (6 bases). The sample taken for sequencing was PBMCs. Here the CDR3 reads CASSLRAGVTGELFF. The CDR3 nucleotides are TGTGCCAGCAGCTTGAGGGCAGGGGTCACCGGGGAGCTGTTTTTT.